A single sample is the source of the 7 T cell receptor beta chains below, sequenced in a study of shared clonotypes between healthy human individuals. The repertoire was sequenced with immunoSEQ multiplex PCR; TCRdb's copy has only in-frame clones and lacks some. The sample holds some 2.1 million clones; roughly 95% are singletons and the top ten take 0.13%. Sample: naive CD4+ T cells sorted from blood. The subset is: CD45RA+ positively selected. These receptor sequences come from a man aged 18 to 30 in good health.

As concerns this clone: In the same sample, other DNA sequences code for this CDR3. The rearrangement links TRBV7-2 to TRBJ1-5; the match to TRBD1 covers 7 bases. The ends lost 5 bases at V and 5 bases at J; junction bases unmatched: 3. The CDR3 is 13 residues long. Germline V CDR1 and CDR2: SGHTA, FQGNSA. The CDR3 DNA reads as TGTGCCAGCAGCCCCCAGGGGGATCAGCCCCAGCATTTT. Its protein is CASSPQGDQPQHF.

V usage is TRBV7-9 and J usage is TRBJ1-2; 8 bases match TRBD1. This CDR3 spans 15 amino acids. Looked up from germline, CDR1 is SEHNR and CDR2 is FQNEAQ (reference sequence). V lost 4 bases to trimming and J lost 0 bases; unmatched junction nucleotides: 4. The CDR3 DNA sequence: TGTGCCAGCAGCTCCCGACAGGGGCCTAACTATGGCTACACCTTC. It specifies CASSSRQGPNYGYTF.

This clone was found once. The chain links TRBV5-1 to TRBJ2-1, with 9 positions matching TRBD1. Germline V lookup: CDR1 SGHRS, CDR2 YFSETQ. The length of the CDR3 is 16 residues. J gave up 2 bases and V 0 bases, and 3 bases lay outside the gene matches. CDR3 sequence reads: CASSLAGTGPYNEQFF. The CDR3, as DNA: TGCGCCAGCAGCTTGGCTGGGACAGGGCCCTACAATGAGCAGTTCTTC.

This chain uses TRBV30 with TRBJ2-6; D is tentatively TRBD1 or TRBD2 (5 bases each). The CDR3 spans 15 residues. Trimming pared 8 bases from V and 3 bases from J, leaving 17 bases between. Germline lookup yields CDR1 GTSNPN and CDR2 SVGIG (reference sequence). The chain's CDR3 is CAGAEPGLGANVLTF. The DNA for the CDR3 is TGTGCCGGAGCCGAACCGGGGCTTGGGGCCAACGTCCTGACTTTC.

The chain employs TRBV7-9 and TRBJ2-5; 8 bases are a match to TRBD1. The germline CDR1 and CDR2 sequences are SEHNR and FQNEAQ (reference sequence). This CDR3 is 17 amino acids long. The trim removed 4 bases at V and 2 bases at J, leaving 12 bases unmatched. For the CDR3, the DNA is TGTGCCAGCAGCTACCAAAGGACAGGGTTCGGGCAAGAGACCCAGTACTTC. Protein product: CASSYQRTGFGQETQYF.

CDR3 residues: CASSLNGGIAPQHF. CDR3 DNA sequence: TGTGCCAGCAGCTTAAATGGGGGGATAGCGCCCCAGCATTTT. V is TRBV11-2 and J is TRBJ1-5; D possibly corresponds to TRBD1 (5 bases). The CDR3 contains 14 residues. V was shortened by 2 bases and J by 9 bases, with 14 bases between the two germline ends. CDR1 is SGHAT and CDR2 is FQNNGV in the germline V gene.

The chain links TRBV4-3 to TRBJ1-4; no clear D. Germline V gene sequence: CDR1 LGHNA, CDR2 YSLEER. The CDR3 loop spans 19 amino acids. Trimming cost V 0 bases and J 2 bases, with 19 bases left between them. In nucleotides, the CDR3 is TGCGCCAGCAGCCAAGATCTGGTCTCCCGGATGTCCACTAATGAAAAACTGTTTTTT. Translating it yields CASSQDLVSRMSTNEKLFF.